This paragraph covers one TCR beta chain sequence. Its target is not known. Naive CD8 populations comprised CD45RO-negative cells positively selected for CCR7, excluding terminally differentiated effector memory CD45RA+ cells. Sequencing was performed with immunoSEQ multiplex PCR; in TCRdb, only in-frame clones are kept and a portion is missing. The sample yields over 800,000 clones, more than 85% seen once. Looked up from germline, CDR1 is SQVTM and CDR2 is ANQGSEA. V was pared by 4 bases and J by 1 base, with 7 bases between. This CDR3 has 12 residues. This entry belongs to a study of shared clonotypes between healthy human individuals. Across the whole study: Donors had three CD4 naive, three CD4 memory, two CD8 naive and one CD8 memory plate apiece. General observations from the study: The diversity represented, both genetic and in exposure history, was limited by few donors.

The source material was naive CD8+ T cells sorted from blood. The rearrangement uses TRBV29-1 and TRBJ1-2; D remains unclear. The sequence was collected from a man under 40 in good health. The CDR3 reads CSVAGNNYGYTF. CDR3 nucleotides: TGCAGCGTTGCTGGAAATAACTATGGCTACACCTTC.